The TCR beta chain described here comes from a study of Ad26.COV2.S vaccination and SARS-CoV-2 variants. Sequencing was performed with immunoSEQ multiplex PCR; in TCRdb, only in-frame clones are kept and a portion is missing. The data contain around 270,000 clones, roughly 89% of them singletons. The treatment here: some 20 received Ad26.COV2.S at low or high dose, single or two shots; roughly five received placebo; per-sample allocation not given. On day 63 after the first injection, vaccine and placebo recipients gave samples. This CDR3 is built from 12 residues. Trimming left V 5 bases short and J 0 bases short, with 2 bases between. Germline V gene lookup returns CDR1 SGHTA and CDR2 FQGNSA.

This clonotype originated in a person aged 18 to 59 who received the Ad26.COV2.S COVID-19 vaccine or a placebo. Sequenced material: peripheral blood, taken in a trial of Ad26.COV2.S vaccine versus placebo. J is TRBJ1-3 and V is TRBV7-2; no clear D gene. The CDR3 spells CASSPSGNTIYF. CDR3 bases: TGTGCCAGCAGCCCCTCTGGAAACACCATATATTTT. Using reference TRBV7-2 and TRBJ1-3 for the parts outside the CDR3, the full variable domain is GAGVSQSPSNKVTEKGKDVELRCDPISGHTALYWYRQSLGQGLEFLIYFQGNSAPDKSGLPSDRFSAERTGGSVSTLTIQRTQQEDSAVYLCASSPSGNTIYFGEGSWLTVV.